This TCR beta chain comes out of a study of CD8+ T cells in alopecia areata. Study-wide results and caveats: Among the 100 top clones, expanded CD8+ clones, like scalp clonality, were significantly decreased by tofacitinib. Persistence in scalp and blood during tofacitinib was observed for many expanded lesional clones. Normal-skin resident alphabeta T cells also appear among scalp sample sequences.

Germline V gene sequence: CDR1 MGHDK, CDR2 SYGVNS. V dropped 3 bases and J dropped 1 base, with 7 bases sitting between them. This CDR3 contains 14 residues. A note on this clone: Its specificity is not known.

RNA extraction and reverse transcription yielded cDNA as sequencing template. Profiled with immunoSEQ multiplex PCR; TCRdb holds only in-frame clones, not every one. This table holds 210,000 or so clones, over 60% found once. As for treatment: oral pan-JAK inhibitor, 5-10 mg twice daily. The receptor comes from a human donor with alopecia areata. This chain joins TRBV25-1 and TRBJ1-5; D unresolved. The sample in question was CD4+ T cells sorted from blood, obtained at week 44, from a patient treated with tofacitinib. CDR3 protein: CASSDSRSNQPQHF. The CDR3 region has the DNA TGTGCCAGCAGTGATAGTCGGAGCAATCAGCCCCAGCATTTT.